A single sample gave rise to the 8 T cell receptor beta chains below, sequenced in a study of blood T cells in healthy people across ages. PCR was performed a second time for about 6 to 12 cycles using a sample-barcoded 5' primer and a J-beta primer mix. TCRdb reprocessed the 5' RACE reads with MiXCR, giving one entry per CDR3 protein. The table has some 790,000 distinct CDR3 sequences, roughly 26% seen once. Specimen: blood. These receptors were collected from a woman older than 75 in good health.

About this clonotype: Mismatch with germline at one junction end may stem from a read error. CDR3 DNA: TGCGGTGCTACTCCACAGAACTACGAGCAGTACTTC. Translating it yields CGATPQNYEQYF. The rearrangement links TRBV20-1 to TRBJ2-4; D remains ambiguous. The J call is uncertain, as TRBJ2-7 better fits the DNA end. Germline V gene data show CDR1 as DFQATT and CDR2 as SNEGSKA (reference sequence). The CDR3 has 12 amino acids.

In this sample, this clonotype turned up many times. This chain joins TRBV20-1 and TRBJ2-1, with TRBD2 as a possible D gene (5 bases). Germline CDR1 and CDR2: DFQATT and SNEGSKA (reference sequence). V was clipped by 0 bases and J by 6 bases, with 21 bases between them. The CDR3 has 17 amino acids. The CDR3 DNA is TGCAGTGCTAGAGACCCGCTGCGGCCGGGAAAGTCCAATGAGCAGTTCTTC. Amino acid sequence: CSARDPLRPGKSNEQFF.

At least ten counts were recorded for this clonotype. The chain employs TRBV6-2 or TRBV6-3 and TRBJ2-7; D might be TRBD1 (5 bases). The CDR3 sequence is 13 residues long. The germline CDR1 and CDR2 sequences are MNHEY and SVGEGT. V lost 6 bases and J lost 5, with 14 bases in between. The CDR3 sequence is CASSHGRGHEQYF. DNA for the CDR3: TGTGCCAGCAGCCACGGTAGGGGCCACGAGCAGTACTTC.

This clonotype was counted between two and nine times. CDR3 residues: CASNRDTGELFF. DNA of the CDR3: TGTGCCTCCAACCGGGATACCGGGGAGCTGTTTTTT. The chain couples TRBV10-3 to TRBJ2-2; D is perhaps TRBD2 (5 bases). The germline CDR1 and CDR2 sequences are ENHRY and SYGVKD. Trimming pared 11 bases from V and 5 bases from J, leaving 12 bases between. The CDR3 loop spans 12 amino acids.

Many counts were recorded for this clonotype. CDR3 nucleotide sequence: TGCAGTGCTAGAGATCCCGGACAGCGCACAGATACGCAGTATTTT. Its translation: CSARDPGQRTDTQYF. V is TRBV20-1 and J is TRBJ2-3; the D gene is possibly TRBD1 (6 bases). Germline V gene data show CDR1 as DFQATT and CDR2 as SNEGSKA (reference sequence). Trimming pared 0 bases from V and 1 base from J, leaving 11 bases between. The CDR3 totals 15 residues.

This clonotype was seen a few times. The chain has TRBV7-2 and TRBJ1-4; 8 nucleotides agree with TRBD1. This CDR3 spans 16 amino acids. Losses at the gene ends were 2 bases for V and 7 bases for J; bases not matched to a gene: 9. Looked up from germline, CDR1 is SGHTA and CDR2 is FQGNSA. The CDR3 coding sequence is TGTGCCAGCAGCTTAAGGCGGACAGGGACGGGTGAAAAACTGTTTTTT. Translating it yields CASSLRRTGTGEKLFF.

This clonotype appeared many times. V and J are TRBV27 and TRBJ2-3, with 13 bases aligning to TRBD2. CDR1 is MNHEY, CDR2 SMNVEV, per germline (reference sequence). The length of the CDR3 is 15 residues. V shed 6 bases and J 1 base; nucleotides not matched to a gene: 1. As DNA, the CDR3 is TGTGCCAGCAGCGGACTAGCGGGGGGCACAGATACGCAGTATTTT. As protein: CASSGLAGGTDTQYF.

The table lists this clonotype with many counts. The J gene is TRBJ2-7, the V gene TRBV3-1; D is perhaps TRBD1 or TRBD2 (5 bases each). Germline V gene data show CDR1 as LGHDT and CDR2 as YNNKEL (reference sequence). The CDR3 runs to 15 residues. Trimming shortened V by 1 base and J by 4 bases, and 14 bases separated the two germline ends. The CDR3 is CASSQGGVLVYEQYF. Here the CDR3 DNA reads TGTGCCAGCAGCCAAGGAGGGGTCCTGGTGTACGAGCAGTACTTC.